A selection of T cell receptor beta chains follows, all from one sample in a study of T cells after yellow fever vaccination. MiXCR, run by TCRdb on the 5' RACE reads, gives a single entry per CDR3 protein. The sample carries 350,000 to 450,000 distinct CDR3 sequences, 6.2% recorded once. The sequencing here drew on PBMCs, taken 5 days after the yellow fever booster vaccination. The source is a man aged 25 to 40 who received the YFV17D yellow fever vaccine. The CDR3 runs from the conserved cysteine through the conserved F or W. Each record gives: J gene, V gene, CDR3 protein.

J: TRBJ2-2; V: TRBV20-1; CDR3: CSARTANTGELFF
J: TRBJ2-7; V: TRBV7-9; CDR3: CASGRDTSYEQYF
J: TRBJ1-1; V: TRBV6-5; CDR3: CASSYRALGVNTEAFF
J: TRBJ1-5; V: TRBV4-1; CDR3: CASSQDRGQSQPQHF
J: TRBJ2-7; V: TRBV10-3; CDR3: CAIGAESPYEQYF
J: TRBJ2-3; V: TRBV3-1; CDR3: CASSQRTSGRSTDTQYF
J: TRBJ2-5; V: TRBV4-3; CDR3: CASSQVGVLEETQYF
J: TRBJ2-2; V: TRBV12-1; CDR3: CASSFPQARAGFTDRGNTGELFF
J: TRBJ2-1; V: TRBV18; CDR3: CASSREDVEQFF
J: TRBJ2-5; V: TRBV20-1; CDR3: CSAEGGGPETQYF
J: TRBJ2-4; V: TRBV28; CDR3: CASSGGGLGNIQYF
J: TRBJ2-3; V: TRBV12-3/TRBV12-4; CDR3: CASSPAGSTDTQYF
J: TRBJ2-1; V: TRBV11-1; CDR3: CASSLASGVLEGRYNEQFF
J: TRBJ2-1; V: TRBV7-6; CDR3: CASSFIAGEGGNEQFF
J: TRBJ2-3; V: TRBV27; CDR3: CASSPGVRDSYFTDTQYF
J: TRBJ2-1; V: TRBV12-3/TRBV12-4; CDR3: CASSFAGARGNEQFF
J: TRBJ1-2; V: TRBV5-1; CDR3: CASSLEGPNYGYTF
J: TRBJ2-1; V: TRBV5-1; CDR3: CASSLEYSYNEQFF
J: TRBJ2-7; V: TRBV20-1; CDR3: CSARDQGASDEQYF
J: TRBJ2-4; V: TRBV5-1; CDR3: CARTQRDRAKNIQYF
J: TRBJ2-3; V: TRBV4-2; CDR3: CASSLTSGRAPDTQYF
J: TRBJ1-2; V: TRBV2; CDR3: CASITIGLSRTLTF
J: TRBJ2-3; V: TRBV6-2/TRBV6-3; CDR3: CASSYTGSLTDTQYF
J: TRBJ2-1; V: TRBV29-1; CDR3: CSAPAGPYNEQFF
J: TRBJ2-3; V: TRBV7-6; CDR3: CASSVVSAPSTDTQYF
J: TRBJ2-1; V: TRBV5-1; CDR3: CASSLGFPYNEQFF
J: TRBJ2-1; V: TRBV20-1; CDR3: CSLGRTEQFF